Following are 32 T cell receptor beta chains from one sample sequenced in a study of regulatory T cells in long-lasting Graves disease. Regarding time point: newly diagnosed GD, antithyroid drugs for less than 3 months. There was RNA extracted from PBMCs, and the TCR library was made from it. Libraries of TCR beta came from iRepertoire HTBI primers plus Arm-PCR of CDR3 regions. TCRdb analysed the multiplex PCR reads with MiXCR anew, one entry per CDR3 protein. The sample contains hundreds of thousands of distinct CDR3 sequences, 15% to 20% of which appear only once. This sample also belongs to another study, concerning T cells in Graves' hyperthyroidism and ophthalmopathy.

The sample consisted of peripheral blood mononuclear cells (PBMCs), taken at new diagnosis, from a patient treated with antithyroid drugs. All receptors derive from a woman in her forties or fifties with Graves disease.

This clonotype showed up many times. The rearrangement joins TRBV2 to TRBJ1-5; TRBD1 is a possible D gene (5 bases). CDR3 length: 15 residues. From germline, CDR1 is SNHLY and CDR2 FYNNEI. Deletions cut 6 bases from V and 2 bases from J, with 14 bases between. CDR3 DNA sequence: TGTGCCAGCAGAAGGGACGAGGCGGGCAATCAGCCCCAGCATTTT. Translation: CASRRDEAGNQPQHF.

This chain uses TRBV6-2 or TRBV6-3 with TRBJ2-5; 7 nucleotides line up with TRBD1. Germline trimming cut 3 bases from V and 2 bases from J; bases unmatched to any gene: 6. CDR1 and CDR2 from the germline V gene are MNHEY and SVGEGT. The CDR3 consists of 15 residues. The CDR3 is CASSYGTAHQETQYF. Here the CDR3 DNA reads TGTGCCAGCAGTTATGGGACAGCTCATCAAGAGACCCAGTACTTC.

For the CDR3, the DNA is TGTGCCAGCACCCCGGGTCTGAGGGACACCGGGGAGCTGTTTTTT. Its translation: CASTPGLRDTGELFF. The chain combines TRBV5-5 with TRBJ2-2; D possibly corresponds to TRBD2 (5 bases). The V gene lost 6 bases and the J gene lost 3 bases, with 15 bases spanning the gap. The CDR3 is 15 amino acids. In germline, CDR1 is SGHKS, CDR2 YYEKEE (reference sequence).

The V call is TRBV30, the J call TRBJ2-7; 8 positions match TRBD1. The CDR3 consists of 14 residues. V gave up 2 bases and J gave up 2 bases; unmatched junction bases: 5. CDR1 is GTSNPN and CDR2 is SVGIG in the germline V gene (reference sequence). The CDR3 DNA reads TGTGCCTGGAGTATGTCAGGGGGCCCCTACGAGCAGTACTTC. Translation: CAWSMSGGPYEQYF. Based on the CDR3 plus reference TRBV30 and TRBJ2-7, the full variable domain is SQTIHQWPATLVQPVGSPLSLECTVEGTSNPNLYWYRQAAGRGLQLLFYSVGIGQISSEVPQNLSASRPQDRQFILSSKKLLLSDSGFYLCAWSMSGGPYEQYFGPGTRLTVT.

This clonotype has a count of ten or more. The rearrangement links TRBV2 to TRBJ1-6; D is undetermined. Germline V lookup: CDR1 SNHLY, CDR2 FYNNEI. This CDR3 has 13 residues. V shed 10 bases and J shed 7 bases, with 14 bases lying between them. CDR3 loop: CATRQVLNSPLHF. As DNA, the CDR3 is TGTGCCACCAGACAAGTTTTGAATTCACCCCTCCACTTT.

The chain is built from TRBV12-3 or TRBV12-4 and TRBJ2-1, with D uncertain. The DNA end lines up better with TRBJ2-5; the J call may be wrong. The CDR3 sequence is 14 residues long. The CDR3 reads CASSLAVSRETQYF. CDR3 nucleotides: TGTGCCAGCAGTTTAGCGGTCTCGAGGGAGACCCAGTACTTC.

This clonotype was seen at least ten times. This rearrangement joins TRBV11-2 to TRBJ2-7; 7 bases line up with TRBD1. In germline, CDR1 is SGHAT, CDR2 FQNNGV. Trimming took 0 bases from V and 3 from J; bases not matched to a gene: 20. There are 20 residues in the CDR3. The CDR3 sequence is CASSLDRVARGRRINYEQYF. CDR3 in DNA: TGTGCCAGCAGCTTAGATCGCGTCGCGAGGGGGCGGAGAATAAACTACGAGCAGTACTTC.

The rearrangement uses TRBV5-5 and TRBJ1-3; the D is unclear. The V end lost 0 bases, the J end lost 0 bases, and 10 bases lay between the germline ends. Germline loops: CDR1 SGHKS, CDR2 YYEKEE (reference sequence). This CDR3 contains 16 residues. The DNA of the CDR3 is TGTGCCAGCAGCTTGGATAGGGCGGACTCTGGAAACACCATATATTTT. Encoded protein: CASSLDRADSGNTIYF.

Only a few counts were recorded for this clonotype. The V call is TRBV29-1, the J call TRBJ1-2; 10 bases align to TRBD1. The CDR3 runs to 12 residues. The V segment lost 7 bases and the J segment 4 bases; nucleotides outside the gene matches: 3. Germline V CDR1 and CDR2: SQVTM, ANQGSEA. In DNA, the CDR3 is TGCAGCGCCGGACAGGGGGGCTATGGCTACACCTTC. This translates into CSAGQGGYGYTF.

Many counts were recorded for this clonotype. The genes are TRBV3-1 and TRBJ1-6; 9 positions match TRBD1. V shed 6 bases, J shed 3 bases, and the junction held 3 bases outside the gene matches. This CDR3 comprises 15 residues. Germline lookup yields CDR1 LGHDT and CDR2 YNNKEL (reference sequence). The CDR3 sequence: CASRPGQGYNSPLHF. CDR3 nucleotides: TGTGCCAGCAGGCCGGGACAGGGCTATAATTCACCCCTCCACTTT.

This clonotype was observed many times. The genes are TRBV11-3 and TRBJ2-3, with D possibly TRBD1 on 6 matching bases. V lost 1 base to trimming and J lost 8 bases, with 19 bases between them. The CDR3 consists of 16 residues. Per the germline V gene, CDR1 is SGHNT and CDR2 is YENEEA. Written as DNA, the CDR3 is TGTGCCAGCAGCTTAGCCGGACAGAGTTTCGGAGGTACGCAGTATTTT. Its translation: CASSLAGQSFGGTQYF.

This clonotype has a count of ten or more. The V gene is TRBV3-1, the J gene TRBJ1-1; D gene uncertain. Germline V gives CDR1 LGHDT, CDR2 YNNKEL (reference sequence). V gave up 3 bases and J gave up 5 bases, with 10 bases separating them. The CDR3 spans 13 residues. The CDR3 DNA follows: TGTGCCAGCAGCCAGTTGGACGGGACTGAAGCTTTCTTT. Translation gives CASSQLDGTEAFF.

V gene TRBV5-5 combines with J gene TRBJ1-1; D not certain. V lost 4 bases, J lost 0 bases, and 16 bases lay in between. The length of the CDR3 is 16 residues. The V gene's germline CDR1 is SGHKS and CDR2 YYEKEE (reference sequence). The DNA for the CDR3 is TGTGCCAGCAGCCCGGCCCCGACGGTTATGAACACTGAAGCTTTCTTT. Amino acids: CASSPAPTVMNTEAFF.

This clonotype appeared many times. The rearrangement joins TRBV30 to TRBJ1-2; D gene uncertain. Between the trimmed V and J ends, which lost 2 bases and 0 bases, there was a span of 10 bases. Germline assignment: CDR1 GTSNPN and CDR2 SVGIG (reference sequence). The length of the CDR3 is 14 residues. This chain's CDR3 is CAWSLTPANYGYTF. CDR3 nucleotides: TGTGCCTGGAGTTTGACTCCGGCTAACTATGGCTACACCTTC.

This clonotype was observed a few times. Here the CDR3 reads CASSQPTSLTGELFF. The CDR3 region has the DNA TGCGCCAGCAGCCAGCCGACTAGCTTGACCGGGGAGCTGTTTTTT. The gene calls are TRBV4-1 and TRBJ2-2; TRBD2 matches at 7 bases. The germline V gene has CDR1 MGHRA and CDR2 YSYEKL. The CDR3 consists of 15 residues. V was pared by 3 bases and J by 5 bases, with 6 bases of the junction left unmatched.

This clonotype was picked up a small number of times. The chain uses TRBV7-9 and TRBJ1-4; D might be TRBD1 (5 bases). Germline V gives CDR1 SEHNR, CDR2 FQNEAQ (reference sequence). Trimming took off 8 bases at V and 7 bases at J, with 17 bases between the two ends. The CDR3 covers 14 residues. This chain's CDR3 is CASETTAGGEKLFF. For the CDR3, the DNA is TGTGCCAGCGAAACGACCGCGGGGGGTGAAAAACTGTTTTTT.

This clonotype came up many times. The V and J genes are TRBV3-1 and TRBJ2-5; TRBD2 aligns across 10 bases. This CDR3 has 16 residues. Germline assignment: CDR1 LGHDT and CDR2 YNNKEL (reference sequence). The J segment lost 5 bases and the V segment lost 0 bases, leaving 6 bases of the junction unmatched. The DNA for the CDR3 is TGTGCCAGCAGCCAAGATACTAGCGGGGTTCGGGAGACCCAGTACTTC. This sequence encodes CASSQDTSGVRETQYF.

Only a few counts were recorded for this clonotype. This chain connects TRBV6-2 or TRBV6-3 to TRBJ2-7; either TRBD1 or TRBD2 may fit D (5 bases each). V was clipped by 2 bases and J by 2 bases, with 13 bases between them. The CDR3 spans 15 residues. In germline, CDR1 is MNHEY, CDR2 SVGEGT. This chain's CDR3 is CASSYGTRGAYEQYF. The DNA of the CDR3 is TGTGCCAGCAGTTACGGCACTAGGGGAGCCTACGAGCAGTACTTC.

This clonotype was seen many times. The rearrangement uses TRBV2 and TRBJ1-5; the match to TRBD1 covers 7 bases. The CDR3 sequence is 13 residues long. CDR1 is SNHLY and CDR2 is FYNNEI in the germline V gene. After removal of 6 bases from V and 4 bases from J, the junction contained 3 bases not matched to a gene. This CDR3 reads CASRGQANQPQHF. CDR3 coding DNA: TGTGCCAGCAGAGGACAGGCAAATCAGCCCCAGCATTTT.

The rearrangement joins TRBV5-4 to TRBJ2-3; 11 nucleotides align to TRBD2. CDR1 and CDR2 (germline): SGHNT, YYREEE (reference sequence). Germline trimming cut 4 bases from V and 1 base from J; bases unmatched to any gene: 5. The CDR3 runs to 16 residues. The CDR3 DNA follows: TGTGCCAGCAGCCCGGTAGCGGGGGGGGGCACAGATACGCAGTATTTT. As protein: CASSPVAGGGTDTQYF.

The V call is TRBV12-3 or TRBV12-4, the J call TRBJ2-1, with TRBD2 matching 13 bases. CDR3 length: 16 residues. J lost 6 bases, V lost 6 bases, and 8 bases had no gene match. In DNA form, the CDR3 reads TGTGCCAGCAGCTCGCTACTAGCGGGGGGGCCCAATGAGCAGTTCTTC. Translated, it gives CASSSLLAGGPNEQFF.

The chain has TRBV5-1 and TRBJ2-3, with D maybe TRBD1 (6 bases). Germline V gene data show CDR1 as SGHRS and CDR2 as YFSETQ. With 7 bases removed from V and 2 bases from J, the gap between germline ends came to 14 bases. The CDR3 covers 14 residues. CDR3 sequence: CASSHGTYTDTQYF. The CDR3 DNA follows: TGCGCCAGCTCCCACGGGACATACACAGATACGCAGTATTTT. The full variable domain, completed using reference TRBV5-1 and TRBJ2-3, is KAGVTQTPRYLIKTRGQQVTLSCSPISGHRSVSWYQQTPGQGLQFLFEYFSETQRNKGNFPGRFSGRQFSNSRSEMNVSTLELGDSALYLCASSHGTYTDTQYFGPGTRLTVL.

As concerns this clonotype: This could be a read error, since a much larger clone is one nucleotide away. Because the CDR3 is missing its conserved closing phenylalanine or tryptophan, this is likely a read error. This rearrangement joins TRBV3-1 to TRBJ1-2, with 7 nucleotides matching TRBD1. The CDR3 is made up of 14 amino acids. Looked up from germline, CDR1 is LGHDT and CDR2 is YNNKEL (reference sequence). The V segment lost 5 bases and the J segment 5 bases; nucleotides outside the gene matches: 8. CDR3 bases: TGTGCCAGCAGCTTCAGGGGGGGATCATATGGCTACACCTCC. Amino acids: CASSFRGGSYGYTS.

This clonotype has ten or more counts. As DNA, the CDR3 is TGTGCCAGCAGCCGAGCGGGACAGGAGTACGAGCAGTACTTC. This codes for CASSRAGQEYEQYF. The chain is built from TRBV7-9 and TRBJ2-7; D may be TRBD1 (8 bases). The CDR3 runs 14 residues. Germline V CDR1 and CDR2: SEHNR, FQNEAQ (reference sequence). Trimming pared 5 bases from V and 4 bases from J, leaving 15 bases between.

Turning to this clonotype: Germline and junction disagree at one end, which may indicate a read error. The chain carries TRBV5-1 and TRBJ1-3; D is ambiguous. The CDR3 consists of 15 residues. Per germline, CDR1 SGHRS and CDR2 YFSETQ. The CDR3 loop is CASGLRQSPGNTIYF. The CDR3 DNA follows: TGCGCCAGCGGCTTGAGGCAGTCCCCTGGAAACACCATATATTTT.

This clonotype has a handful of counts. This rearrangement joins TRBV18 to TRBJ2-5, with 11 bases lining up with TRBD2. The germline V gene encodes CDR1 KGHSH and CDR2 LQKENI. The J segment lost 2 bases and the V segment lost 5 bases, leaving 1 base of the junction unmatched. The CDR3 runs to 14 residues. The CDR3 here is CASSTSGGQETQYF. In nucleotides, the CDR3 is TGTGCCAGCTCAACTAGCGGGGGACAAGAGACCCAGTACTTC.

This clonotype came up many times. The chain employs TRBV20-1 and TRBJ2-7, with TRBD2 matching 8 bases. With V trimmed by 5 bases and J by 0 bases, 15 bases remained unmatched. This CDR3 comprises 17 residues. CDR1 is DFQATT and CDR2 is SNEGSKA in the germline V gene (reference sequence). Here the CDR3 reads CSAPGRSGGASSYEQYF. The CDR3 bases are TGCAGTGCTCCGGGAAGGAGCGGGGGTGCAAGCTCCTACGAGCAGTACTTC.

In this sample, this clonotype turned up many times. This sequence joins TRBV5-1 and TRBJ2-1; 9 bases fit TRBD2. J was trimmed by 5 bases and V by 3 bases; bases with no gene match: 12. Per the germline V gene, CDR1 is SGHRS and CDR2 is YFSETQ. The CDR3 consists of 17 residues. The CDR3 protein is CASSSLSPLAGNNEQFF. CDR3 nucleotide sequence: TGCGCCAGCAGCTCCCTCTCTCCCCTAGCGGGGAACAATGAGCAGTTCTTC.

This chain uses TRBV5-1 with TRBJ2-7; D gene uncertain. In germline, CDR1 is SGHRS, CDR2 YFSETQ. This CDR3 is built from 14 residues. Trimming shortened V by 2 bases and J by 0 bases, and 9 bases separated the two germline ends. The CDR3 loop is CASSFRDFSYEQYF. CDR3 nucleotides: TGCGCCAGCAGCTTCAGAGACTTCTCCTACGAGCAGTACTTC.

This clonotype has a count of ten or more. J is TRBJ2-7 and V is TRBV6-2 or TRBV6-3, with 7 bases that match TRBD1. The CDR3 length is 15 residues. The V gene end was trimmed by 2 bases and the J gene end by 0 bases; junction bases not matched to a gene: 4. Germline V lookup: CDR1 MNHEY, CDR2 SVGEGT. CDR3 coding DNA: TGTGCCAGCAGTTACCGGACAGGAAGCTCCTACGAGCAGTACTTC. Translation: CASSYRTGSSYEQYF.

This clonotype was seen only a few times. The J gene is TRBJ2-6, the V gene TRBV7-6, with TRBD2 as a possible D gene (5 bases). Trimming stripped 0 bases from V and 4 bases from J, with 16 bases between. Looked up from germline, CDR1 is SGHVS and CDR2 is FNYEAQ. The CDR3 runs 18 residues. CDR3 residues: CASSLAEALRFGANVLTF. CDR3 coding DNA: TGTGCCAGCAGCTTAGCGGAGGCACTCAGGTTCGGGGCCAACGTCCTGACTTTC.

This clonotype occurred many times. The chain has TRBV11-2 and TRBJ1-4; no clear D. Germline V lookup: CDR1 SGHAT, CDR2 FQNNGV. V lost 4 bases and J lost 3, with 15 bases in between. CDR3 size: 16 residues. The CDR3 here is CASSSLKGNSNEKLFF. The CDR3 coding sequence is TGTGCCAGCAGCTCCCTAAAGGGTAACTCTAATGAAAAACTGTTTTTT. Based on the CDR3 plus reference TRBV11-2 and TRBJ1-4, the full variable domain is EAGVAQSPRYKIIEKRQSVAFWCNPISGHATLYWYQQILGQGPKLLIQFQNNGVVDDSQLPKDRFSAERLKGVDSTLKIQPAKLEDSAVYLCASSSLKGNSNEKLFFGSGTQLSVL.